This TCR beta chain was observed in a study of naive and memory T cell subsets. Both TRBC1 and TRBC2 were covered by a beta constant-region primer of two equimolar oligonucleotides. Nested alpha and beta constant-region primers with the SP2 primer drove four PCR rounds on ligated cDNA. TCRdb re-called the UMI-ligation and nested PCR reads with MiXCR, one entry per CDR3 protein. The table lists about 82,000 distinct CDR3 sequences, approximately 10% of them singletons. This receptor was obtained from a human donor in good health. The sequencing input was naive CD8+ T cells from blood.

The CDR3 protein is CASSFGVDYNEQFF. CDR3 nucleotide sequence: TGTGCCAGCAGTTTCGGGGTGGACTACAATGAGCAGTTCTTC. The chain carries TRBV27 and TRBJ2-1; possible D gene TRBD2, 5 bases. Trimming shortened V by 3 bases and J by 3 bases, and 9 bases separated the two germline ends. The CDR3 consists of 14 residues. Looked up from germline, CDR1 is MNHEY and CDR2 is SMNVEV (reference sequence).